The 2 T cell receptor beta chains below were found in one sample sequenced in a study of neurological immune-mediated disorders. TCRdb independently ran MiXCR on the 5' RACE reads; one entry per CDR3 protein. Of about 80,000 distinct CDR3 sequences in the sample, roughly 9.9% were seen once. The sequenced sample was PBMCs. Every receptor here comes from a man between 50 and 59 years old in good health.

This clonotype was observed at least ten times. This chain uses TRBV7-3 with TRBJ2-3; the match to TRBD1 covers 8 bases. This CDR3 region has 14 residues. From germline, CDR1 is SGHTA and CDR2 FQGTGA. After removal of 6 bases from V and 0 bases from J, the junction contained 2 bases not matched to a gene. In DNA form, the CDR3 reads TGTGCCAGCAGTTGGACAGGGAGCACAGATACGCAGTATTTT. Protein sequence: CASSWTGSTDTQYF.

This clonotype was observed many times. The gene calls are TRBV20-1 and TRBJ2-5, with D possibly being TRBD1 (6 bases). Germline V gene sequence: CDR1 DFQATT, CDR2 SNEGSKA (reference sequence). V lost 1 base, J lost 5 bases, and 14 bases lay in between. The CDR3 length is 14 residues. The CDR3 region has the DNA TGCAGTGCTAGAGCTCAGGGGAGTAAGGAGACCCAGTACTTC. Protein: CSARAQGSKETQYF.